This TCR beta chain was captured by sequencing in a study of OX40 agonist ivuxolimab in advanced cancers. At the level of the whole study: Ivuxolimab, which targeted the costimulatory receptor OX40 (CD134), was an agonistic, fully human IgG2 monoclonal antibody. Intravenous ivuxolimab was administered to patients every 2 weeks at six dose levels: 0.01, 0.1, 0.3, 1.5, 3 and 10 mg/kg. Among the roughly 50 dose-escalation patients, approximately 20 had hepatocellular carcinoma, roughly 15 melanoma, 9 renal cell carcinoma and 9 head and neck cancer. A male proportion of nearly 85% and a mean age of 60 years, ranging from about 20 to 79, were recorded for the dose-escalation cohort. Prior anti-PD-1, anti-PD-L1 or anti-CTLA-4 therapy was permitted, and approximately 40% of dose-escalation patients had received checkpoint inhibitors. Partial responses occurred in three dose-escalation patients: two with cutaneous melanoma and one with hepatocellular carcinoma. Peripheral TCRbeta sequencing was intended to test whether TCR sequence diversity was altered and clonal T-cell expansion was caused by ivuxolimab. The paper covers the monotherapy dose-escalation part of the phase I ivuxolimab trial, which included N of about 50 patients. Paper-wide results and their limitations: Low levels of normalized T-cell clonal expansion were also seen in some patients who did not respond. In partial responders in the 0.1-3.0 mg/kg groups, normalized peripheral clonal expansion was found to be among the lowest, especially among CD8+ T cells. At doses from 0.1 to 3.0 mg/kg, clonal expansion was seen in both CD4+ and CD8+ blood T cells between baseline and week 6. On average, CD8+ T cells showed more expanded clones than CD4+ T cells after ivuxolimab. The antigen specificity of the clonally expanded peripheral T cells was not determined.

Genomic DNA was isolated from the sorted cells so that the TCRbeta CDR3 region could be sequenced. The immunoSEQ Assay was used for sequencing of TCRbeta CDR3 regions. The table was pulled from immuneACCESS by TCRdb, which kept in-frame rearrangements only. Such tables lose some clones; where checked, under half of the loss comes from unresolved V genes, and the rest has no known cause. This sample holds approximately 100,000 clones; roughly 91% were observed only once. Less than 0.4% of the sample is held by the ten biggest clonotypes. Concerning this clone: Which antigen it targets is not known. No base qualities exist here, and no much larger clone lies one base off it.

The junction shows trimming of 0 bases on V and 1 base on J, plus 15 bases between the germline ends. The CDR3 runs 17 amino acids, cysteine and phenylalanine included. Only the CDR3 portion is preserved as DNA: 51 bases, with reading frame beginning at the first base. CDR1 and CDR2 were assigned from the germline V gene (reference sequence) as LNHNV and YYDKDF. Patients with a history of autoimmune disease or receiving systemic immunosuppression were excluded from the trial. Peripheral blood for TCR sequencing was drawn from every dose cohort at baseline, at cycle 4 day 1 and at cycle 7 day 1. Samples were obtained from an open-label, multicenter, first-in-human phase I dose-escalation trial of ivuxolimab. Adults with locally advanced or metastatic melanoma, renal cell carcinoma, hepatocellular carcinoma or head and neck squamous cell carcinoma were enrolled in the trial. Before TCR sequencing, CD4+ T cells and CD8+ T cells from peripheral blood were sorted into separate populations.

Sequenced here: CD4+ or CD8+ T cells sorted from blood, sampled in a trial of the OX40 agonist ivuxolimab. The clonotype was recovered from an adult with an advanced solid tumor such as melanoma, head and neck, liver or kidney cancer. The sequence is built from TRBV15 and TRBJ1-1; the D gene identity is not certain. The CDR3 in this case is CATSRDALAGRNTEAFF. The nucleotide sequence reads TGTGCCACCAGCAGAGATGCCCTTGCGGGGAGGAACACTGAAGCTTTCTTT. Full variable domain (CDR3 extended with the reference TRBV15 and TRBJ1-1 proteins): DAMVIQNPRYQVTQFGKPVTLSCSQTLNHNVMYWYQQKSSQAPKLLFHYYDKDFNNEADTPDNFQSRRPNTSFCFLDIRSPGLGDTAMYLCATSRDALAGRNTEAFFGQGTRLTVV.